This entry is about one TCR beta chain. CD4+ naive, central memory, regulatory and stem cell-like memory cells were sorted via CD45RO/CCR7/CD25/CD127/CD95/CD27. In all sorted populations, purity surpassed 95%. This sample is drawn from a study of beta chain features in type 1 diabetes. V dropped 3 bases and J dropped 5; count of bases not matched to a gene: 12. The germline CDR1 and CDR2 sequences are LGHNA and YSLEER. This CDR3 is 17 amino acids long. Sequencing targeted expressed TCRB transcripts, as all isolated RNA had been reverse transcribed. Profiled with immunoSEQ multiplex PCR; TCRdb holds only in-frame clones, not every one. There are under 450,000 clones in the sample; more than 13% occur only once, and 0.019% lies in the top ten.

The specimen was naive CD4+ T cells from blood. This chain uses TRBV4-3 with TRBJ2-5; 10 bases align to TRBD1. The clonotype comes from a woman aged 18-30 years in good health. CDR3 loop: CASSQDAPDRGYETQYF. As DNA, the CDR3 is TGCGCCAGCAGCCAGGACGCGCCGGACAGGGGGTATGAGACCCAGTACTTC.